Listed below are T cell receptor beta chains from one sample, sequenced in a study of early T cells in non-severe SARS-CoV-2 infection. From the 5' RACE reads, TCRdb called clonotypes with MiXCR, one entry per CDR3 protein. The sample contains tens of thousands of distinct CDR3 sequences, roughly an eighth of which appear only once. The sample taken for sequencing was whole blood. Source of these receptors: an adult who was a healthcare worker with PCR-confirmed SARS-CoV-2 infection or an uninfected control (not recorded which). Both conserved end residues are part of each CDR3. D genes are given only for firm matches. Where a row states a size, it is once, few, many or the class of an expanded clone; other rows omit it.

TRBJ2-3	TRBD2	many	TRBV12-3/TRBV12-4	CASGSSTDTQYF	TGTGCTAGCGGGAGCAGCACAGATACGCAGTATTTT
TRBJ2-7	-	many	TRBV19	CASSMGTDGYEQYF	TGTGCCAGTAGTATGGGGACCGACGGCTACGAGCAGTACTTC
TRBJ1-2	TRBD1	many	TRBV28	CASSRTGLGGYTF	TGTGCCAGCAGCCGGACAGGGTTGGGTGGCTACACCTTC
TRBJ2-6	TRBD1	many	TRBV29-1	CSAGDRAGANVLTF	TGCAGCGCTGGGGACAGGGCTGGGGCCAACGTCCTGACTTTC
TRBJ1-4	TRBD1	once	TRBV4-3	CASSQGQGAALGEKLFF	TGCGCCAGCAGCCAAGGACAGGGGGCTGCTTTAGGTGAAAAACTGTTTTTT
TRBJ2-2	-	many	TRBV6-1	CASSEYGGTGELFF	TGTGCCAGCAGTGAGTACGGGGGCACCGGGGAGCTGTTTTTT
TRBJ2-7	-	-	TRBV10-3	CAISERGYEQYF	TGTGCCATCAGTGAGAGGGGTTACGAGCAGTACTTC
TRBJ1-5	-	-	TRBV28	CASSRNAGNQPQHF	TGTGCCAGCAGCAGGAACGCGGGCAATCAGCCCCAGCATTTT
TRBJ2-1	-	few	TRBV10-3	CAISGQYNEQFF	TGTGCCATCAGTGGACAGTACAATGAGCAGTTCTTC
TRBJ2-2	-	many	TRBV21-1	CASSKALDPEISGELFF	TGTGCCAGCAGCAAAGCGCTGGACCCGGAGATCTCCGGGGAGCTGTTTTTT
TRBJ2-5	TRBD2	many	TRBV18	CASSPTSGGVQETQYF	TGTGCCAGCTCACCCACTAGCGGGGGCGTCCAAGAGACCCAGTACTTC
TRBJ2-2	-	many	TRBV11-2	CASSPVVRELFF	TGTGCCAGCAGCCCGGTTGTTAGGGAGCTGTTTTTT
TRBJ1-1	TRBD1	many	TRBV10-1	CARSRTGTASGGNTEAFF	TGCGCCAGATCCCGAACCGGGACAGCAAGCGGAGGGAACACTGAAGCTTTCTTT
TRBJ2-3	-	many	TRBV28	CASSPVGGAADTQYF	TGTGCCAGCAGCCCAGTGGGGGGGGCGGCAGATACGCAGTATTTT
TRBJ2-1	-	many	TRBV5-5	CASSSGLMGSYNEQFF	TGTGCCAGCAGCTCCGGACTCATGGGGTCCTACAATGAGCAGTTCTTC
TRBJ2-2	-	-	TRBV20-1	CSARPQLTGELFF	TGCAGTGCTAGACCCCAGCTCACCGGGGAGCTGTTTTTT
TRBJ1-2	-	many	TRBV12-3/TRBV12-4	CASSPNGNYGYTF	TGTGCCAGCAGCCCTAACGGGAACTATGGCTACACCTTC
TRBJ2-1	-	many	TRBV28	CASTPLAYNEQFF	TGTGCCAGCACCCCCCTGGCATACAATGAGCAGTTCTTC
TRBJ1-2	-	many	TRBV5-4	CASSLVGRYGYTF	TGTGCCAGCAGCTTGGTAGGGAGATATGGCTACACCTTC